One and the same sample provided the 26 T cell receptor beta chains below, sequenced in a study of graft-versus-host responses after intestinal transplantation. Here immunoSEQ multiplex PCR was the method, and the copy in TCRdb shows in-frame clones only, minus some. The data hold approximately 89,000 clones, with 75% to 95% observed a single time. This sample comprised PBMCs, obtained about 450 days after intestinal transplant. The receptor source for this set is a human patient who received an intestinal transplant, so some T cells may come from the graft donor.

V and J are TRBV5-4 and TRBJ2-5; unclear D gene. The last part of the DNA fits TRBJ2-7 better; the J call may be wrong. Germline V gives CDR1 SGHNT, CDR2 YYREEE (reference sequence). The CDR3 consists of 14 residues. The CDR3, as DNA: TGTGCCAGCAGCTTGGGTATTCTCAACTACGAGCAGTACTTC. Its protein is CASSLGILNYEQYF.

This chain uses TRBV5-6 with TRBJ1-1, with D unclear. CDR1 SGHDT and CDR2 YYEEEE come from the germline V gene. This CDR3 comprises 13 residues. V dropped 0 bases and J dropped 1 base, with 4 bases sitting between them. CDR3 coding DNA: TGTGCCAGCAGCTTGGTGTCGAACACTGAAGCTTTCTTT. Its translation is CASSLVSNTEAFF.

V gene TRBV6-5 combines with J gene TRBJ2-2; TRBD2 might be the D (5 bases). The CDR3 loop spans 14 amino acids. The germline V gene encodes CDR1 MNHEY and CDR2 SVGAGI. V lost 2 bases to trimming and J lost 8 bases, with 12 bases between them. The DNA of the CDR3 is TGTGCCAGCAGTTACCTTTCCGGCGGGGGGGAGCTGTTTTTT. Translating gives CASSYLSGGGELFF.

The chain links TRBV5-4 to TRBJ1-3; D is unclear. V was trimmed by 9 bases and J by 6 bases, leaving 10 bases between them. The germline V gene has CDR1 SGHNT and CDR2 YYREEE (reference sequence). The CDR3 has 11 amino acids. CDR3 loop: CATPQENTIYF. In DNA form, the CDR3 reads TGTGCCACTCCCCAGGAAAACACCATATATTTT.

The chain links TRBV6-5 to TRBJ2-3, with a weak D call TRBD1 (5 bases). The CDR3 contains 12 residues. Between the trimmed V and J ends, which lost 8 bases and 4 bases, there was a span of 10 bases. Germline CDR1 MNHEY, CDR2 SVGAGI. This CDR3 is CASAQGADTQYF. The DNA of the CDR3 is TGTGCCAGCGCGCAGGGTGCAGATACGCAGTATTTT.

The V gene is TRBV25-1, the J gene TRBJ2-5; no reliable D call. The V and J ends lost 3 bases and 0 bases respectively, with 11 bases between them. The CDR3 runs 15 residues. Germline CDR1 MGHDK, CDR2 SYGVNS. The CDR3 nucleotides read TGTGCCAGCAGTGATCCGGGTTGGCACCAAGAGACCCAGTACTTC. This codes for CASSDPGWHQETQYF.

The CDR3 region is CASSQDEQGRRNSPLHF. The CDR3 nucleotides are TGCGCCAGCAGCCAAGATGAGCAAGGGAGGCGCAATTCACCCCTCCACTTT. The V and J genes are TRBV4-1 and TRBJ1-6; D is ambiguous. Germline values: CDR1 MGHRA, CDR2 YSYEKL. Trimming shortened V by 0 bases and J by 7 bases, and 16 bases separated the two germline ends. This CDR3 region has 17 residues.

This chain joins TRBV19 and TRBJ1-6; D remains unclear. Germline V lookup: CDR1 LNHDA, CDR2 SQIVND (reference sequence). This CDR3 has 14 amino acids. The V end lost 8 bases, the J end lost 0 bases, and 8 bases lay between the germline ends. The chain's CDR3 is CASGESSYNSPLHF. Here the CDR3 DNA reads TGTGCCAGTGGAGAGAGCTCCTATAATTCACCCCTCCACTTT.

This clone was observed a handful of times. The chain links TRBV18 to TRBJ2-4, with D perhaps being TRBD1 or TRBD2 (5 bases each). Looked up from germline, CDR1 is KGHSH and CDR2 is LQKENI. Trimming took 5 bases from V and 6 from J, leaving 17 bases between them. The CDR3 length is 15 residues. As DNA, the CDR3 is TGTGCCAGCTCAGGGACGGCCAGTTCGGGAAACATTCAGTACTTC. This translates into CASSGTASSGNIQYF.

CDR3 protein: CASIITGTGELFF. CDR3 DNA: TGTGCCAGCATCATTACAGGGACCGGGGAGCTGTTTTTT. This chain connects TRBV5-6 to TRBJ2-2, with a possible D match to TRBD1 (6 bases). Trimming removed 6 bases at V and 5 bases at J, with 11 bases between. Germline V lookup: CDR1 SGHDT, CDR2 YYEEEE. CDR3 length equals 13 residues. The whole variable domain, filled in from reference TRBV5-6 and TRBJ2-2, reads DAGVTQSPTHLIKTRGQQVTLRCSPKSGHDTVSWYQQALGQGPQFIFQYYEEEERQRGNFPDRFSGHQFPNYSSELNVNALLLGDSALYLCASIITGTGELFFGEGSRLTVL.

This sequence joins TRBV19 and TRBJ1-6, with D possibly matching TRBD1 (5 bases). CDR3 length: 12 residues. V lost 6 bases and J lost 7, with 7 bases in between. CDR1 and CDR2 from the germline V gene are LNHDA and SQIVND (reference sequence). The CDR3 DNA sequence: TGTGCCAGTAGCCCAGGGAATTCACCCCTCCACTTT. Its translation: CASSPGNSPLHF.

V usage is TRBV4-1 and J usage is TRBJ2-7, with D hard to call. This CDR3 region has 16 residues. V was pared by 1 base and J by 3 bases, with 16 bases between. Germline assignment: CDR1 MGHRA and CDR2 YSYEKL. CDR3 DNA: TGCGCCAGCAGCCAAGGTCCCTTTATGGGCAGCTACGAGCAGTACTTC. The encoded protein is CASSQGPFMGSYEQYF.

The chain recombines TRBV2 with TRBJ2-2; 7 nucleotides align to TRBD2. The trim removed 7 bases at V and 6 bases at J, leaving 5 bases unmatched. Per the germline V gene, CDR1 is SNHLY and CDR2 is FYNNEI. The CDR3 has 13 amino acids. CDR3 residues: CASILSGAGELFF. The CDR3 DNA is TGTGCCAGCATCCTCAGCGGGGCCGGGGAGCTGTTTTTT.

This clone occurred once. This chain uses TRBV5-6 with TRBJ1-3; tentative D call: TRBD1 (5 bases). The V gene lost 2 bases and the J gene lost 0 bases, with 12 bases spanning the gap. CDR1 SGHDT and CDR2 YYEEEE come from the germline V gene. This CDR3 comprises 16 residues. The CDR3 loop is CASSLKGDYSGNTIYF. The DNA of the CDR3 is TGTGCCAGCAGCTTAAAAGGGGACTACTCTGGAAACACCATATATTTT.

CDR3: CASSLEGRADTEAFF. In DNA, the CDR3 is TGCGCCAGCAGCTTGGAGGGCAGGGCGGACACTGAAGCTTTCTTT. The genes are TRBV5-1 and TRBJ1-1, with a weak D call TRBD1 (5 bases). In germline, CDR1 is SGHRS, CDR2 YFSETQ. This CDR3 contains 15 residues. Between the trimmed V and J ends, which lost 0 bases and 3 bases, there was a span of 12 bases.

The rearrangement joins TRBV2 to TRBJ1-1; tentative D call: TRBD1 (5 bases). The V gene's germline CDR1 is SNHLY and CDR2 FYNNEI. Trimming shortened V by 6 bases and J by 7 bases, and 12 bases separated the two germline ends. CDR3 length equals 12 residues. The chain's CDR3 is CASSTGAVEAFF. In DNA, the CDR3 is TGTGCCAGCAGCACAGGAGCCGTTGAAGCTTTCTTT.

The rearrangement uses TRBV5-4 and TRBJ2-1, with D unresolved. From germline, CDR1 is SGHNT and CDR2 YYREEE (reference sequence). CDR3 length equals 12 residues. The V gene lost 0 bases and the J gene lost 5 bases, with 3 bases spanning the gap. The CDR3 loop is CASSLVDNEQFF. The DNA of the CDR3 is TGTGCCAGCAGCTTGGTGGACAATGAGCAGTTCTTC.

This chain connects TRBV7-2 to TRBJ2-5, with D tentatively TRBD1 or TRBD2 (5 bases each). Deletions cut 1 base from V and 6 bases from J, with 21 bases between. CDR3 size: 17 residues. Germline-derived CDR1 and CDR2 are SGHTA and FQGNSA. The CDR3 bases are TGTGCCAGCAGCTTAGGCCTGTATACGGGGCCCCCCCAGACCCAGTACTTC. Translated: CASSLGLYTGPPQTQYF.

This clone was counted a single time. The chain couples TRBV5-5 to TRBJ2-5, with 13 nucleotides matching TRBD2. Germline lookup yields CDR1 SGHKS and CDR2 YYEKEE (reference sequence). V lost 4 bases, J lost 5 bases, and 5 bases stayed unmatched. This CDR3 contains 15 residues. In nucleotides, the CDR3 is TGTGCCAGCAGCCAGGGACTAGCGGGGCAGGAGACCCAGTACTTC. Protein sequence: CASSQGLAGQETQYF. Combining the CDR3 with reference TRBV5-5 and TRBJ2-5 gives the whole variable domain DAGVTQSPTHLIKTRGQQVTLRCSPISGHKSVSWYQQVLGQGPQFIFQYYEKEERGRGNFPDRFSARQFPNYSSELNVNALLLGDSALYLCASSQGLAGQETQYFGPGTRLLVL.

V and J are TRBV7-9 and TRBJ2-5, with TRBD1 matching over 12 bases. The CDR3 contains 16 residues. The junction had 7 bases not matched to a gene; V was cut back by 6 bases and J by 2 bases. In germline, CDR1 is SEHNR, CDR2 FQNEAQ (reference sequence). CDR3 sequence (DNA): TGTGCCAGCAGTCAAGGGGACAGGGGGCCGCAAGAGACCCAGTACTTC. This gives the protein CASSQGDRGPQETQYF.

The V gene is TRBV5-8, the J gene TRBJ1-1, with a weak D call TRBD1 (5 bases). The germline gives CDR1 SGHTS, CDR2 YDEGEE. This CDR3 has 13 residues. V lost 1 base to trimming and J lost 2 bases, with 6 bases between them. CDR3: CASSLRGNTEAFF. In DNA, the CDR3 is TGTGCCAGCAGCTTGAGGGGTAACACTGAAGCTTTCTTT.

The chain employs TRBV6-5 and TRBJ2-4; D is perhaps TRBD1 (6 bases). The CDR3 contains 14 residues. Germline-derived CDR1 and CDR2 are MNHEY and SVGAGI. Trimming took 2 bases from V and 2 from J, leaving 7 bases between them. CDR3 region: CASSYGGPKNIQYF. As DNA, the CDR3 is TGTGCCAGCAGTTACGGGGGCCCCAAAAACATTCAGTACTTC.

This clone showed up just once. The V call is TRBV6-5, the J call TRBJ2-6; no clear D gene. This CDR3 comprises 16 residues. The V end lost 4 bases, the J end lost 0 bases, and 10 bases lay between the germline ends. CDR1 is MNHEY and CDR2 is SVGAGI in the germline V gene. The CDR3 DNA sequence: TGTGCCAGCAGTTTATTAGCTACCTCTGGGGCCAACGTCCTGACTTTC. Residues: CASSLLATSGANVLTF.

The V gene is TRBV9, the J gene TRBJ1-6, with a tentative D call TRBD1 (5 bases). There are 12 residues in the CDR3. Per the germline V gene, CDR1 is SGDLS and CDR2 is YYNGEE. Trimming stripped 3 bases from V and 11 bases from J, with 9 bases between. The CDR3 reads CASSEGSAPLHF. DNA for the CDR3: TGTGCCAGCAGCGAGGGGAGTGCACCCCTCCACTTT. Looking up the rest from reference TRBV9 and TRBJ1-6 gives the full variable domain: DSGVTQTPKHLITATGQRVTLRCSPRSGDLSVYWYQQSLDQGLQFLIQYYNGEERAKGNILERFSAQQFPDLHSELNLSSLELGDSALYFCASSEGSAPLHFGNGTRLTVT.

The chain recombines TRBV9 with TRBJ2-5; tentatively, D is TRBD1 (6 bases). Germline CDR1 and CDR2: SGDLS and YYNGEE. This CDR3 region has 14 residues. V shed 4 bases and J shed 1 base, with 11 bases lying between them. CDR3 amino acids: CASSPGAGQETQYF. CDR3 bases: TGTGCCAGCAGCCCAGGGGCAGGCCAAGAGACCCAGTACTTC.

The chain combines TRBV11-2 with TRBJ2-2, with TRBD2 matching 11 bases. The germline CDR1 and CDR2 sequences are SGHAT and FQNNGV. The V and J ends lost 1 base and 4 bases, in that order; junction bases with no gene match: 8. This CDR3 comprises 18 residues. Written as DNA, the CDR3 is TGTGCCAGCAGCTTAGTGCTAGCGGGGGGTTCGAGCACCGGGGAGCTGTTTTTT. As protein: CASSLVLAGGSSTGELFF.